Below are 23 T cell receptor beta chains sequenced from a single sample in a study of T cell repertoires in cytomegalovirus infection. TCRdb re-called the reads with MiXCR, one entry per CDR3 protein. The sample has 450,000 to 600,000 distinct CDR3 sequences; around 11% are singletons. Input material: PBMCs. The receptors here all came from a human donor in good health (CMV status not recorded). Some clones in this sample may be carry-over from other donors' samples.

This clonotype was recorded many times. The gene calls are TRBV4-1 and TRBJ1-1; D may be TRBD1 (5 bases). Germline CDR1 is MGHRA and CDR2 is YSYEKL. Trimming left V 0 bases short and J 4 bases short, with 15 bases between. CDR3 size: 16 residues. The CDR3 bases are TGCGCCAGCAGCCAAGATAAAGCAGGGAAAGGCACTGAAGCTTTCTTT. It codes for CASSQDKAGKGTEAFF.

This chain links TRBV20-1 with TRBJ2-5, with D tentatively TRBD2 (6 bases). The CDR3 contains 16 residues. V was cut by 0 bases and J by 2 bases, with 16 bases left in between. CDR1 is DFQATT and CDR2 is SNEGSKA in the germline V gene (reference sequence). The CDR3 loop is CSARDRRGAKQETQYF. In DNA, the CDR3 is TGCAGTGCTAGAGATCGGAGGGGCGCGAAACAAGAGACCCAGTACTTC.

Points on this clonotype: With a much larger clone just one base away, this may be a read error. This chain uses TRBV4-2 with TRBJ2-3; 8 nucleotides agree with TRBD2. This CDR3 region has 15 residues. CDR1 LGHNA and CDR2 YNFKEQ come from the germline V gene. CDR3 loop: CASSQEKRETDTPYF. The CDR3 DNA reads as TGTGCCAGCAGCCAAGAGAAGCGGGAGACAGATACGCCGTATTTT.

This chain joins TRBV7-9 and TRBJ2-5; the match to TRBD2 covers 11 bases. CDR3 length: 15 residues. The germline V gene encodes CDR1 SEHNR and CDR2 FQNEAQ (reference sequence). The junction had 2 bases not matched to a gene; V was cut back by 0 bases and J by 5 bases. This CDR3 is CASSLATSGKETQYF. The CDR3 DNA reads TGTGCCAGCAGCTTAGCGACTAGCGGGAAGGAGACCCAGTACTTC.

This clonotype was recorded many times. The chain combines TRBV27 with TRBJ1-1; 8 nucleotides match TRBD1. V dropped 3 bases and J dropped 5; count of bases not matched to a gene: 5. The CDR3 contains 14 residues. From germline, CDR1 is MNHEY and CDR2 SMNVEV (reference sequence). CDR3 sequence (DNA): TGTGCCAGCAGTTTTACAGGGGGTACTACTGAAGCTTTCTTT. It encodes CASSFTGGTTEAFF.

The sample holds a few counts of this clonotype. V gene TRBV11-3 combines with J gene TRBJ2-3; D may be TRBD2 (6 bases). There are 14 residues in the CDR3. Trimming cost V 0 bases and J 6 bases, with 10 bases left between them. Germline loops: CDR1 SGHNT, CDR2 YENEEA. CDR3 sequence reads: CASSLETRADTQYF. The CDR3 region has the DNA TGTGCCAGCAGCTTAGAGACTAGGGCGGATACGCAGTATTTT.

CDR3 sequence reads: CSASGQSLTGELFF. The CDR3 coding sequence is TGCAGTGCTAGCGGGCAAAGTTTGACCGGGGAGCTGTTTTTT. The chain combines TRBV20-1 with TRBJ2-2; D is uncertain. V was trimmed by 3 bases and J by 5 bases, leaving 13 bases between them. CDR3 length: 14 residues. CDR1 DFQATT and CDR2 SNEGSKA come from the germline V gene (reference sequence).

This clonotype was recorded many times. J is TRBJ2-1 and V is TRBV25-1, with unresolved D. Germline CDR1 is MGHDK and CDR2 is SYGVNS. Trimming removed 3 bases at V and 8 bases at J, with 11 bases between. The CDR3 has 13 residues. CDR3: CASSEQLADEQFF. CDR3 nucleotides: TGTGCCAGCAGTGAGCAACTTGCCGATGAGCAGTTCTTC.

This clonotype occurred a few times. The chain is built from TRBV20-1 and TRBJ1-6, with 8 bases lining up with TRBD1. The CDR3 runs 13 residues. The V segment lost 5 bases and the J segment 7 bases; nucleotides outside the gene matches: 4. CDR1 DFQATT and CDR2 SNEGSKA come from the germline V gene (reference sequence). The CDR3 here is CSAFRTGNSPLHF. The CDR3 DNA follows: TGCAGTGCTTTCCGGACAGGGAATTCACCCCTCCACTTT.

This clonotype was detected ten times or more. The CDR3, as DNA: TGTGCCACCAGCTCGGGGGAGGTATATGGCTACACCTTC. Protein sequence: CATSSGEVYGYTF. This chain links TRBV15 with TRBJ1-2; perhaps TRBD1 as D (5 bases). V shed 5 bases and J shed 5 bases, with 12 bases lying between them. The CDR3 loop spans 13 amino acids. CDR1 and CDR2 from the germline V gene are LNHNV and YYDKDF (reference sequence).

This clonotype was seen repeatedly, ten times or more. The chain links TRBV28 to TRBJ1-1; D is unresolved. The CDR3 length is 14 residues. Germline assignment: CDR1 MDHEN and CDR2 SYDVKM. V was pared by 3 bases and J by 0 bases, with 8 bases between. CDR3 residues: CASSLEDLNTEAFF. In DNA, the CDR3 is TGTGCCAGCAGTTTGGAGGATCTGAACACTGAAGCTTTCTTT.

The table lists this clonotype with many counts. This chain joins TRBV5-4 and TRBJ1-6, with D perhaps matching TRBD1 (5 bases). V was trimmed by 3 bases and J by 11 bases, leaving 12 bases between them. The CDR3 covers 13 residues. From germline, CDR1 is SGHNT and CDR2 YYREEE (reference sequence). The CDR3 bases are TGTGCCAGCAGCTCCCTCACGGGGGCACCCCTCCACTTT. This gives the protein CASSSLTGAPLHF.

This chain links TRBV7-9 with TRBJ2-2, with a tentative D call TRBD2 (6 bases). V lost 6 bases and J 5 bases, leaving 13 bases between the germline ends. Germline assignment: CDR1 SEHNR and CDR2 FQNEAQ (reference sequence). This CDR3 has 14 residues. The CDR3 sequence is CASRFGTPTGELFF. CDR3 nucleotides: TGTGCCAGCAGGTTTGGGACTCCGACCGGGGAGCTGTTTTTT.

This clonotype has at least ten counts. This chain joins TRBV6-6 and TRBJ1-2; the D gene is possibly TRBD1 (6 bases). Trimming removed 6 bases at V and 4 bases at J, with 15 bases between. CDR1 is MNHNY and CDR2 is SVGAGI in the germline V gene (reference sequence). The CDR3 spans 14 residues. In nucleotides, the CDR3 is TGTGCCAGCAGATTTCTAGGGGGTTCCTATGGCTACACCTTC. It yields the protein CASRFLGGSYGYTF.

This clonotype was observed a handful of times. This sequence joins TRBV11-2 and TRBJ2-2; D remains ambiguous. The V end was cut by 1 base, the J end by 7 bases, with 4 bases between. The germline CDR1 and CDR2 sequences are SGHAT and FQNNGV. The CDR3 sequence is 12 residues long. The chain's CDR3 is CASSLGDGELFF. The CDR3 coding sequence is TGTGCCAGCAGCTTAGGTGACGGGGAGCTGTTTTTT.

This clonotype was seen many times. The rearrangement links TRBV29-1 to TRBJ2-3, with 10 bases matching TRBD2. Germline values: CDR1 SQVTM, CDR2 ANQGSEA. CDR3 length: 14 residues. V shed 6 bases and J 7 bases; nucleotides not matched to a gene: 10. CDR3 bases: TGCAGCGTGGATGCTAGCGGGAGTAGGAATACGCAGTATTTT. This sequence encodes CSVDASGSRNTQYF.

This clonotype was observed a few times. The chain recombines TRBV6-6 with TRBJ1-5; tentatively, D is TRBD1 (5 bases). CDR3 length: 13 residues. Germline V gives CDR1 MNHNY, CDR2 SVGAGI (reference sequence). The V and J ends lost 3 bases and 7 bases respectively, with 10 bases between them. CDR3: CASSYWGEQPQHF. CDR3 in DNA: TGTGCCAGCAGTTATTGGGGGGAGCAGCCCCAGCATTTT.

This clonotype appeared a few times. The chain has TRBV2 and TRBJ2-1, with 12 positions matching TRBD2. V dropped 8 bases and J dropped 9; count of bases not matched to a gene: 8. Looked up from germline, CDR1 is SNHLY and CDR2 is FYNNEI. The CDR3 has 14 residues. The CDR3 protein is CASLRLAGDGEQFF. DNA of the CDR3: TGTGCCAGCCTTCGACTAGCGGGAGATGGTGAGCAGTTCTTC. The entire variable domain, with the rest obtained from reference TRBV2 and TRBJ2-1, is as follows: EPEVTQTPSHQVTQMGQEVILRCVPISNHLYFYWYRQILGQKVEFLVSFYNNEISEKSEIFDDQFSVERPDGSNFTLKIRSTKLEDSAMYFCASLRLAGDGEQFFGPGTRLTVL.

This clonotype was seen ten or more times. The gene calls are TRBV7-9 and TRBJ1-2; D might be TRBD1 (6 bases). V lost 3 bases to trimming and J lost 7 bases, with 18 bases between them. Germline CDR1 SEHNR, CDR2 FQNEAQ (reference sequence). The CDR3 is made up of 15 amino acids. The CDR3 reads CASSFPDRGGPGYTF. Here the CDR3 DNA reads TGTGCCAGCAGCTTCCCGGACAGAGGGGGGCCTGGCTACACCTTC.

This clonotype was counted only a few times. This chain joins TRBV28 and TRBJ1-2; D perhaps matches TRBD1 (6 bases). Trimming cost V 7 bases and J 6 bases, with 18 bases left between them. The CDR3 is made up of 14 amino acids. The germline CDR1 and CDR2 sequences are MDHEN and SYDVKM. The CDR3 DNA is TGTGCCAGCACCATCCTCCACAGGGTCGATGGCTACACCTTC. Translated: CASTILHRVDGYTF.

The gene calls are TRBV6-4 and TRBJ2-7, with TRBD1 identical over 10 bases. Losses at the gene ends were 4 bases for V and 2 bases for J; bases not matched to a gene: 5. Looked up from germline, CDR1 is MRHNA and CDR2 is SNTAGT. The CDR3 loop spans 15 amino acids. Here the CDR3 reads CASSAGTGATYEQYF. For the CDR3, the DNA is TGTGCCAGCAGTGCTGGGACAGGGGCAACCTACGAGCAGTACTTC.

This clonotype was seen at least ten times. This rearrangement joins TRBV28 to TRBJ2-3, with TRBD2 matching 8 bases. V dropped 3 bases and J dropped 4; count of bases not matched to a gene: 3. Germline loops: CDR1 MDHEN, CDR2 SYDVKM. This CDR3 region has 14 residues. The CDR3 region has the DNA TGTGCCAGCAGTTTCAGCGGGGGATCAGATACGCAGTATTTT. This codes for CASSFSGGSDTQYF.

This clonotype was seen only once. This likely comes from a read error, as the CDR3 has no conserved phenylalanine or tryptophan at its end. V gene TRBV6-2 or TRBV6-3 combines with J gene TRBJ2-7, with 7 bases identical to TRBD1. The CDR3 sequence is 15 residues long. Germline values: CDR1 MNHEY, CDR2 SVGEGT. V dropped 4 bases and J dropped 2; count of bases not matched to a gene: 8. CDR3 residues: CASSFRQGPPYEQYL. The CDR3 DNA sequence: TGTGCCAGCAGTTTCAGACAGGGACCACCCTACGAGCAGTACCTC.